The 15 T cell receptor beta chains below come from one sample, sequenced in a study of CD8 T cells in ankylosing spondylitis. TCRdb processed the 5' RACE reads anew with MiXCR; each CDR3 protein has one entry. The profile shows about 150,000 distinct CDR3 sequences, roughly 34% of them singletons. The sequenced sample consisted of synovial fluid, either unsorted or a sorted T cell fraction (not recorded which). The receptors were sampled from a male donor with ankylosing spondylitis.

The count of this clonotype is one. The chain carries TRBV27 and TRBJ2-7; TRBD1 aligns across 8 bases. Per germline, CDR1 MNHEY and CDR2 SMNVEV (reference sequence). The junction had 3 bases not matched to a gene; V was cut back by 4 bases and J by 4 bases. This CDR3 has 13 residues. CDR3 bases: TGTGCCAGCAGTTGGACAGGGCAGTACGAGCAGTACTTC. It translates to CASSWTGQYEQYF.

This clonotype was found a few times. The chain is built from TRBV12-3 or TRBV12-4 and TRBJ1-2; unclear D gene. V shed 5 bases and J shed 5 bases, with 18 bases lying between them. This CDR3 region has 15 residues. CDR3 sequence reads: CASSPRAGHVYGYTF. CDR3 DNA: TGTGCCAGCAGTCCTCGGGCGGGCCACGTTTATGGCTACACCTTC.

This clonotype was detected only a few times. CDR3 sequence reads: CASSRLAGGSTDTQYF. The CDR3 DNA reads as TGTGCCAGCAGCCGTCTAGCGGGGGGTAGCACAGATACGCAGTATTTT. This sequence joins TRBV3-1 and TRBJ2-3, with 11 bases lining up with TRBD2. From germline, CDR1 is LGHDT and CDR2 YNNKEL (reference sequence). V lost 4 bases to trimming and J lost 0 bases; unmatched junction nucleotides: 3. The CDR3 length is 16 residues.

The chain couples TRBV7-9 to TRBJ2-1, with D possibly matching TRBD1 (5 bases). The V gene lost 5 bases and the J gene lost 7 bases, with 12 bases spanning the gap. Germline V gene sequence: CDR1 SEHNR, CDR2 FQNEAQ (reference sequence). This CDR3 comprises 13 residues. This chain's CDR3 is CASSGNDRNEQFF. The CDR3 nucleotides are TGTGCCAGCAGCGGCAATGACAGAAATGAGCAGTTCTTC. The whole variable domain, filled in from reference TRBV7-9 and TRBJ2-1, reads DTGVSQNPRHKITKRGQNVTFRCDPISEHNRLYWYRQTLGQGPEFLTYFQNEAQLEKSRLLSDRFSAERPKGSFSTLEIQRTEQGDSAMYLCASSGNDRNEQFFGPGTRLTVL.

V is TRBV6-1 and J is TRBJ2-3; a possible D gene is TRBD2 (5 bases). The V end lost 5 bases, the J end lost 0 bases, and 9 bases lay between the germline ends. CDR1 and CDR2 (germline): MNHNS, SASEGT. The CDR3 is 14 residues long. CDR3 protein: CASSLDWSTDTQYF. DNA for the CDR3: TGTGCCAGCAGTCTGGACTGGAGCACAGATACGCAGTATTTT.

The table lists this clonotype with a few counts. The chain employs TRBV20-1 and TRBJ1-1; 8 positions match TRBD1. The CDR3 length is 13 residues. V shed 7 bases and J 6 bases; nucleotides not matched to a gene: 10. Germline CDR1 DFQATT, CDR2 SNEGSKA (reference sequence). The CDR3 region is CSVNPTGVPEAFF. In DNA, the CDR3 is TGCAGTGTTAACCCGACAGGGGTACCTGAAGCTTTCTTT.

This chain uses TRBV20-1 with TRBJ2-4; possibly TRBD2 for D (6 bases). The CDR3 loop spans 15 amino acids. CDR1 and CDR2 (germline): DFQATT, SNEGSKA (reference sequence). Trimming stripped 0 bases from V and 1 base from J, with 10 bases between. CDR3 region: CSARDLTSAKNIQYF. CDR3 nucleotide sequence: TGCAGTGCTAGAGACCTAACTAGCGCCAAAAACATTCAGTACTTC.

This clonotype showed up many times. This chain links TRBV20-1 with TRBJ2-1; D tentatively reads TRBD1 or TRBD2 (5 bases each). V was clipped by 3 bases and J by 2 bases, with 11 bases between them. This CDR3 contains 14 residues. From germline, CDR1 is DFQATT and CDR2 SNEGSKA (reference sequence). The CDR3 sequence: CSASYSGPYNEQFF. CDR3 nucleotide sequence: TGCAGTGCTAGCTATTCGGGGCCCTACAATGAGCAGTTCTTC.

This clonotype was detected a few times. The chain combines TRBV11-2 with TRBJ1-1; no reliable D call. This CDR3 has 14 amino acids. V was cut by 5 bases and J by 8 bases, with 18 bases left in between. Germline V gene lookup returns CDR1 SGHAT and CDR2 FQNNGV. Here the CDR3 reads CASSPVGRSGEAFF. The CDR3 region has the DNA TGTGCCAGCAGCCCAGTAGGACGTTCGGGCGAAGCTTTCTTT. The full variable domain, its missing parts supplied by reference TRBV11-2 and TRBJ1-1, is EAGVAQSPRYKIIEKRQSVAFWCNPISGHATLYWYQQILGQGPKLLIQFQNNGVVDDSQLPKDRFSAERLKGVDSTLKIQPAKLEDSAVYLCASSPVGRSGEAFFGQGTRLTVV.

This clonotype turned up a few times. This sequence joins TRBV4-1 and TRBJ2-6; D is ambiguous. The CDR3 consists of 17 residues. Germline lookup yields CDR1 MGHRA and CDR2 YSYEKL. Trimming pared 0 bases from V and 0 bases from J, leaving 9 bases between. Written as DNA, the CDR3 is TGCGCCAGCAGCCAAGATTGGCGGACCTCTGGGGCCAACGTCCTGACTTTC. Translating gives CASSQDWRTSGANVLTF.

The chain joins TRBV6-1 to TRBJ2-5; 7 nucleotides match TRBD1. The CDR3 is 15 residues long. J gave up 7 bases and V 5 bases, and 13 bases lay outside the gene matches. The germline V gene has CDR1 MNHNS and CDR2 SASEGT. The CDR3 DNA sequence: TGTGCCAGCAGTCCGCACCGGGACAGTTCACGGACCCAGTACTTC. Its translation is CASSPHRDSSRTQYF.

The chain joins TRBV28 to TRBJ1-2, with unresolved D. The CDR3 extends over 13 amino acids. The germline V gene encodes CDR1 MDHEN and CDR2 SYDVKM. V was pared by 4 bases and J by 6 bases, with 12 bases between. In nucleotides, the CDR3 is TGTGCCAGCAGTTCCGTCGGGAGGAATGGCTACACCTTC. Its protein is CASSSVGRNGYTF.

V is TRBV6-5 and J is TRBJ2-3; 15 bases fit TRBD2. The CDR3 is made up of 18 amino acids. V was clipped by 2 bases and J by 2 bases; unmatched bases: 5. Germline CDR1 MNHEY, CDR2 SVGAGI. DNA for the CDR3: TGTGCCAGCAGTTACCAGGGACTAGCGGGGGGACCCACAGATACGCAGTATTTT. Residues: CASSYQGLAGGPTDTQYF.

V gene TRBV27 combines with J gene TRBJ2-5; TRBD1 aligns across 7 bases. V shed 4 bases, J shed 10 bases, and the junction held 9 bases outside the gene matches. Germline V gives CDR1 MNHEY, CDR2 SMNVEV (reference sequence). The CDR3 has 13 amino acids. The DNA for the CDR3 is TGTGCCAGCAGTTGGGAGAGACAGGGCCACCAGTACTTC. The encoded protein is CASSWERQGHQYF.

This chain connects TRBV7-9 to TRBJ1-1; D is perhaps TRBD1 (6 bases). Germline V gene data show CDR1 as SEHNR and CDR2 as FQNEAQ (reference sequence). This CDR3 contains 13 residues. Trimming cost V 4 bases and J 6 bases, with 12 bases left between them. CDR3 sequence (DNA): TGTGCCAGCAGCTCGATGCCAGGGGCTGAAGCTTTCTTT. Its translation is CASSSMPGAEAFF.